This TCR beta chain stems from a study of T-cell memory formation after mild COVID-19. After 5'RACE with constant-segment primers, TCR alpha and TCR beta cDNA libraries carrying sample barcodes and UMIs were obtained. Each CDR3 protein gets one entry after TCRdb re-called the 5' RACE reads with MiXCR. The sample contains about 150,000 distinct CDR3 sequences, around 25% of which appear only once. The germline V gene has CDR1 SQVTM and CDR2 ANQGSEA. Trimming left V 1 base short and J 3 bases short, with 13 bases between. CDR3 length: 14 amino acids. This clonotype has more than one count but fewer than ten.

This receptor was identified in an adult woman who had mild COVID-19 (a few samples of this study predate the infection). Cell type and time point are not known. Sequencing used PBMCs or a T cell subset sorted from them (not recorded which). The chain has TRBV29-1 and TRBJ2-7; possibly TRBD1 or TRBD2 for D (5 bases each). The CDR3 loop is CSVEGSGRYYEQYF. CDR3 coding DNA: TGCAGCGTTGAAGGGTCGGGACGATACTACGAGCAGTACTTC.